This T cell receptor (beta chain) derives from a study of blood T cell repertoires in COVID-19. Study background: COVID-19 samples from acute and convalescent phases originated in the United States, Italy and Spain. The cDNA or gDNA used as material had been derived from T cells, B-cell-depleted T cells, or PBMCs.

J was trimmed by 2 bases and V by 1 base; bases with no gene match: 4. The CDR3 spans 15 residues. Germline CDR1 and CDR2: SGHAT and FQDESV (reference sequence). Original data processing: Amplification of reference gene primers provided the estimated nucleated cell counts. Sequencing used immunoSEQ multiplex PCR; TCRdb keeps in-frame clones, though not all of them. V and J calls and clone size follow that table, whereas D and trimming were derived from the DNA. The sample has nearly 300,000 clones, about 88% seen once; the top ten hold over 1.3%. Seattle researchers signed up patients amid active infection and tracked them longitudinally.

V is TRBV11-1 and J is TRBJ2-7, with 8 nucleotides matching TRBD1. The clonotype was recovered from a human donor with COVID-19, enrolled during active disease. The donor label of this sample is uncertain. Sequencing input: peripheral blood. For the CDR3, the DNA is TGTGCCAGCAGCTTAGATTGGACAGGGACCTACGAGCAGTACTTC. Its protein is CASSLDWTGTYEQYF.